These 32 T cell receptor beta chains originate from one sample sequenced in a study of cytomegalovirus exposure and HLA in healthy donors (dated by TCRdb to between 2016 and 2019). The protocol used for the library was the immunoSEQ multiplex PCR assay. The multiplex PCR relied on a mix of 60 forward primers for TCR Vbeta segments and 13 reverse primers for TCR Jbeta segments. Imported from immuneACCESS, the table was reduced by TCRdb to in-frame sequences with V and J called. These copies leave out some clones; in studies compared against another copy, an unresolved V gene accounts for under half, and the cause of the remainder is not known. The sample profile shows 150,000 to 200,000 clones; roughly three quarters of them were found once. Around 0.42% of the sample is held by the ten biggest clonotypes. Specimen: PBMCs. All receptors come from a male donor in good health and CMV-seropositive.

The chain is built from TRBV2 and TRBJ2-1; 8 bases match TRBD2. J gave up 7 bases and V 5 bases, and 10 bases lay outside the gene matches. CDR1 is SNHLY, CDR2 FYNNEI, per germline. CDR3 length equals 15 residues. The DNA for the CDR3 is TGTGCCAGCAGTTCCAGCGGGGGCGGGTCGAATGAGCAGTTCTTC. Encoded protein: CASSSSGGGSNEQFF.

In this sample, this clone turned up a few times. This chain uses TRBV7-2 with TRBJ1-1; D is unclear. Germline values: CDR1 SGHTA, CDR2 FQGNSA. The CDR3 covers 15 residues. The V gene lost 1 base and the J gene lost 3 bases, with 12 bases spanning the gap. CDR3 nucleotide sequence: TGTGCCAGCAGCTTAGTCTGGAGTTCCTACACTGAAGCTTTCTTT. It yields the protein CASSLVWSSYTEAFF.

This clone occurred once. This rearrangement joins TRBV7-2 to TRBJ2-6; the D gene is possibly TRBD1 (6 bases). With 5 bases removed from V and 0 bases from J, the gap between germline ends came to 11 bases. Per the germline V gene, CDR1 is SGHTA and CDR2 is FQGNSA. This CDR3 is built from 16 residues. CDR3 loop: CASSARTVSGANVLTF. The CDR3 DNA is TGTGCCAGCAGCGCCAGGACAGTCTCTGGGGCCAACGTCCTGACTTTC.

This rearrangement joins TRBV18 to TRBJ1-1; TRBD1 agrees at 9 bases. Germline CDR1 and CDR2: KGHSH and LQKENI. The CDR3 runs to 14 residues. After removal of 6 bases from V and 5 bases from J, the junction contained 7 bases not matched to a gene. CDR3 region: CASSPGTGRTEAFF. As DNA, the CDR3 is TGTGCCAGCTCGCCCGGGACAGGGAGGACTGAAGCTTTCTTT.

The chain carries TRBV2 and TRBJ1-6; a weak D match, TRBD1 (6 bases). CDR3 length: 14 amino acids. Germline V CDR1 and CDR2: SNHLY, FYNNEI. Trimming cost V 7 bases and J 8 bases, with 15 bases left between them. The chain's CDR3 is CASTLQGADSPLHF. Written as DNA, the CDR3 is TGTGCCAGCACTTTACAGGGTGCGGATTCACCCCTCCACTTT. Combining the CDR3 with reference TRBV2 and TRBJ1-6 gives the whole variable domain EPEVTQTPSHQVTQMGQEVILRCVPISNHLYFYWYRQILGQKVEFLVSFYNNEISEKSEIFDDQFSVERPDGSNFTLKIRSTKLEDSAMYFCASTLQGADSPLHFGNGTRLTVT.

The count of this clone is one. The chain has TRBV28 and TRBJ1-1, with D unresolved. Germline V gene lookup returns CDR1 MDHEN and CDR2 SYDVKM. The CDR3 has 14 amino acids. V was shortened by 2 bases and J by 5 bases, with 12 bases between the two germline ends. CDR3 region: CASSLESSLTEAFF. DNA of the CDR3: TGTGCCAGCAGTTTAGAGTCGAGTCTAACTGAAGCTTTCTTT.

The chain couples TRBV4-1 to TRBJ2-7, with D perhaps TRBD1 (5 bases). Looked up from germline, CDR1 is MGHRA and CDR2 is YSYEKL. The CDR3 covers 14 residues. The ends were cut back, 4 bases at V and 5 bases at J, with 15 bases in the middle. The CDR3 loop is CASSPGSLGHEQYF. In DNA, the CDR3 is TGCGCCAGCAGCCCAGGGTCGTTGGGCCACGAGCAGTACTTC.

This sequence joins TRBV29-1 and TRBJ2-7; 8 bases map to TRBD1. V lost 6 bases to trimming and J lost 2 bases; unmatched junction nucleotides: 9. Germline CDR1 reads SQVTM; CDR2 reads ANQGSEA. The CDR3 sequence is 14 residues long. The CDR3 loop is CSVGRDRYTYEQYF. In nucleotides, the CDR3 is TGCAGCGTGGGCCGGGACAGGTATACCTACGAGCAGTACTTC.

The chain couples TRBV5-6 to TRBJ2-2, with 8 bases aligning to TRBD1. The CDR3 has 17 amino acids. V lost 4 bases to trimming and J lost 4 bases; unmatched junction nucleotides: 12. The germline V gene has CDR1 SGHDT and CDR2 YYEEEE. The CDR3 region is CASSRTIGQGVTGELFF. CDR3 coding DNA: TGTGCCAGCAGCCGCACGATCGGACAGGGTGTCACCGGGGAGCTGTTTTTT.

The CDR3 DNA reads as TGTGCCAGCAGCCATAGAGAGACCCAGTACTTC. Protein sequence: CASSHRETQYF. V is TRBV14 and J is TRBJ2-5; no clear D gene. Trimming took 3 bases from V and 4 from J, leaving 3 bases between them. CDR1 is SGHDN and CDR2 is FVKESK in the germline V gene. CDR3 length: 11 residues.

This clone came up once. The V call is TRBV19, the J call TRBJ1-2; TRBD1 is a possible D gene (6 bases). Trimming shortened V by 10 bases and J by 5 bases, and 17 bases separated the two germline ends. There are 13 residues in the CDR3. Germline assignment: CDR1 LNHDA and CDR2 SQIVND (reference sequence). The CDR3 coding sequence is TGTGCCACCGTACGGACAGCTGATTATGGCTACACCTTC. Translation gives CATVRTADYGYTF.

The chain has TRBV9 and TRBJ2-2; TRBD2 agrees at 10 bases. V lost 0 bases to trimming and J lost 5 bases; unmatched junction nucleotides: 7. Germline V gene sequence: CDR1 SGDLS, CDR2 YYNGEE. This CDR3 spans 17 amino acids. The CDR3 nucleotides read TGTGCCAGCAGCGTAGATGGTCGGACTAGCGGTACCGGGGAGCTGTTTTTT. Protein sequence: CASSVDGRTSGTGELFF.

The chain joins TRBV7-2 to TRBJ2-3; 9 bases match TRBD2. Germline V lookup: CDR1 SGHTA, CDR2 FQGNSA. V lost 5 bases and J lost 5; bases outside the gene matches: 8. The CDR3 has 15 residues. CDR3 sequence reads: CASSKSGGPEDTQYF. In DNA, the CDR3 is TGTGCCAGCAGCAAGAGCGGGGGGCCTGAAGATACGCAGTATTTT.

The chain recombines TRBV6-5 with TRBJ1-5; a possible D gene is TRBD1 (6 bases). Trimming stripped 0 bases from V and 7 bases from J, with 13 bases between. The CDR3 sequence is 15 residues long. The germline gives CDR1 MNHEY, CDR2 SVGAGI. The DNA for the CDR3 is TGTGCCAGCAGTTACTCACGGCAGGGGAAGCAGCCCCAGCATTTT. As protein: CASSYSRQGKQPQHF.

The CDR3 DNA reads as TGTGCCAGCAGCGGCCGGGACAGCTCCTATGGCTACACCTTC. Encoded protein: CASSGRDSSYGYTF. The V call is TRBV9, the J call TRBJ1-2, with 7 bases lining up with TRBD1. CDR3 length: 14 residues. Trimming took 3 bases from V and 4 from J; bases not matched to a gene: 6. Germline V gives CDR1 SGDLS, CDR2 YYNGEE.

The V call is TRBV5-5, the J call TRBJ2-7; 8 positions agree with TRBD1. CDR1 and CDR2 from the germline V gene are SGHKS and YYEKEE (reference sequence). This CDR3 has 13 amino acids. V gave up 4 bases and J gave up 4 bases; unmatched junction bases: 4. The CDR3: CASSATGEYEQYF. Written as DNA, the CDR3 is TGTGCCAGCAGCGCGACAGGGGAATACGAGCAGTACTTC.

The chain carries TRBV18 and TRBJ1-1; weak D call: TRBD1 (5 bases). Germline V CDR1 and CDR2: KGHSH, LQKENI. The CDR3 has 15 residues. Trimming took 1 base from V and 6 from J, leaving 15 bases between them. For the CDR3, the DNA is TGTGCCAGCTCACCACAGGTAGGGGTTGACGCTGAAGCTTTCTTT. It is translated as CASSPQVGVDAEAFF.

The chain recombines TRBV6-6 with TRBJ1-3, with 7 bases matching TRBD1. In germline, CDR1 is MNHNY, CDR2 SVGAGI (reference sequence). With V trimmed by 9 bases and J by 2 bases, 7 bases remained unmatched. The CDR3 spans 14 residues. CDR3 bases: TGTGCCAGTACCACAGGGGATACTGGAAACACCATATATTTT. Its translation is CASTTGDTGNTIYF.

The DNA of the CDR3 is TGTGCCAGCAGCTTGGGGGTGGGGCTAGAATCACCCCTCCACTTT. Translated, it gives CASSLGVGLESPLHF. J is TRBJ1-6 and V is TRBV5-4; weak D call: TRBD1 (5 bases). The CDR3 runs 15 residues. V dropped 0 bases and J dropped 10 bases, with 14 bases sitting between them. Germline CDR1 is SGHNT and CDR2 is YYREEE (reference sequence).

This CDR3 is CASSPTEGAGELFF. The CDR3 DNA is TGTGCCAGCTCACCAACAGAGGGGGCCGGGGAGCTGTTTTTT. The genes are TRBV18 and TRBJ2-2; weak D call: TRBD1 (6 bases). Germline values: CDR1 KGHSH, CDR2 LQKENI. The CDR3 sequence is 14 residues long. V lost 2 bases, J lost 6 bases, and 10 bases lay in between.

The V call is TRBV19, the J call TRBJ1-3; 7 nucleotides line up with TRBD1. The V gene end was trimmed by 2 bases and the J gene end by 2 bases; junction bases not matched to a gene: 12. CDR3 size: 18 residues. Germline-derived CDR1 and CDR2 are LNHDA and SQIVND (reference sequence). CDR3 loop: CASSILGTATPAGNTIYF. The CDR3 DNA follows: TGTGCCAGTAGTATACTTGGGACAGCCACTCCAGCTGGAAACACCATATATTTT.

The V and J genes are TRBV7-9 and TRBJ1-1; D is unclear. The V and J ends lost 1 base and 7 bases respectively, with 19 bases between them. The germline CDR1 and CDR2 sequences are SEHNR and FQNEAQ (reference sequence). The CDR3 has 16 amino acids. The CDR3 spells CASSLVVIVQEVEAFF. The CDR3 DNA is TGTGCCAGCAGCTTAGTAGTCATTGTCCAGGAGGTTGAAGCTTTCTTT.

The chain recombines TRBV7-8 with TRBJ2-4, with 9 bases lining up with TRBD1. The V and J ends lost 2 bases and 10 bases, in that order; junction bases with no gene match: 9. The CDR3 is made up of 15 amino acids. Germline V gene lookup returns CDR1 SGHVS and CDR2 FQNEAQ. This CDR3 reads CASSLNRDRAFIQYF. In nucleotides, the CDR3 is TGTGCCAGCAGCTTAAACCGGGACAGGGCCTTTATTCAGTACTTC.

The rearrangement links TRBV5-1 to TRBJ2-7, with D possibly TRBD1 on 7 matching bases. The CDR3 sequence is 14 residues long. The germline V gene encodes CDR1 SGHRS and CDR2 YFSETQ. Trimming left V 2 bases short and J 5 bases short, with 14 bases between. CDR3 amino acids: CASSFNRGGNEQYF. CDR3 bases: TGCGCCAGCAGCTTCAACAGGGGAGGTAACGAGCAGTACTTC.

This clone was seen once. V is TRBV7-9 and J is TRBJ2-7, with D perhaps TRBD1 (6 bases). The V gene lost 4 bases and the J gene lost 5 bases, with 15 bases spanning the gap. The germline gives CDR1 SEHNR, CDR2 FQNEAQ (reference sequence). The CDR3 spans 14 residues. CDR3 sequence reads: CASSSGDRFHEQYF. CDR3 coding DNA: TGTGCCAGCAGCTCCGGTGACAGGTTCCACGAGCAGTACTTC.

This clone was detected only once. V usage is TRBV7-2 and J usage is TRBJ1-2; 8 nucleotides line up with TRBD1. With 5 bases clipped from V and 4 bases from J, the junction kept 9 bases outside the gene matches. From germline, CDR1 is SGHTA and CDR2 FQGNSA. The CDR3 loop spans 15 amino acids. CDR3 DNA: TGTGCCAGCAGCGCAGGGGGCAGCTACGTCTATGGCTACACCTTC. This gives the protein CASSAGGSYVYGYTF.

The rearrangement uses TRBV27 and TRBJ1-2; 7 bases match TRBD1. CDR3 length: 18 amino acids. Per the germline V gene, CDR1 is MNHEY and CDR2 is SMNVEV (reference sequence). The J segment lost 0 bases and the V segment lost 5 bases, leaving 15 bases of the junction unmatched. The CDR3: CASSRTLRGYDANYGYTF. The CDR3 nucleotides are TGTGCCAGCAGTCGTACTCTCAGGGGGTACGACGCTAACTATGGCTACACCTTC.

The chain combines TRBV18 with TRBJ2-7; D remains unclear. The CDR3 totals 13 residues. Germline values: CDR1 KGHSH, CDR2 LQKENI. V was clipped by 3 bases and J by 3 bases, with 9 bases between them. The CDR3 reads CASSPIADYEQYF. CDR3 nucleotides: TGTGCCAGCTCACCCATAGCCGACTACGAGCAGTACTTC.

The chain couples TRBV12-5 to TRBJ2-3; 10 bases match TRBD2. This CDR3 comprises 16 residues. J gave up 4 bases and V 3 bases, and 7 bases lay outside the gene matches. Germline V gives CDR1 LGHNT, CDR2 FRNRAP. CDR3 nucleotide sequence: TGTGCTAGTGGTTTAAGCGGGGGGGCATATGCAGATACGCAGTATTTT. It yields the protein CASGLSGGAYADTQYF.

In nucleotides, the CDR3 is TGTGCCAGCAGCTTTACTAGCGGGAGCGACAATGAGCAGTTCTTC. It translates to CASSFTSGSDNEQFF. V is TRBV7-2 and J is TRBJ2-1; TRBD2 aligns across 11 bases. The CDR3 is 15 residues long. V trimming: 3 bases; J trimming: 5 bases; junction bases outside the gene matches: 3. Germline CDR1 SGHTA, CDR2 FQGNSA.

The chain employs TRBV7-2 and TRBJ1-1; TRBD1 agrees at 8 bases. Trimming at V came to 5 bases and at J to 1 base, leaving 6 bases not matched to a gene. Germline V gives CDR1 SGHTA, CDR2 FQGNSA. CDR3 length equals 15 residues. The CDR3 protein is CASSPTGDRNTEAFF. DNA for the CDR3: TGTGCCAGCAGCCCGACAGGGGACAGGAACACTGAAGCTTTCTTT. Supplemented by reference TRBV7-2 and TRBJ1-1, the full variable domain reads GAGVSQSPSNKVTEKGKDVELRCDPISGHTALYWYRQSLGQGLEFLIYFQGNSAPDKSGLPSDRFSAERTGGSVSTLTIQRTQQEDSAVYLCASSPTGDRNTEAFFGQGTRLTVV.

This sequence joins TRBV9 and TRBJ2-5; TRBD2 matches at 10 bases. The ends lost 0 bases at V and 4 bases at J; junction bases unmatched: 0. Germline lookup yields CDR1 SGDLS and CDR2 YYNGEE. This CDR3 region has 14 residues. Here the CDR3 reads CASSVGLAGETQYF. The CDR3, as DNA: TGTGCCAGCAGCGTAGGACTAGCGGGAGAGACCCAGTACTTC.